Below are 16 T cell receptor beta chains sequenced from a single sample in a study of T-cell memory formation after mild COVID-19. A single record per CDR3 protein comes from TCRdb applying MiXCR to the 5' RACE reads. The sample has around 300,000 distinct CDR3 sequences, approximately 15% seen once. The sequenced sample was PBMCs or a T cell subset sorted from them (not recorded which). These receptors originate from a young man who had mild COVID-19 (a few samples of this study predate the infection). Cell type and time point are not known.

A few counts support this clonotype. The chain employs TRBV4-1 and TRBJ2-2; D is undetermined. The CDR3 is 14 amino acids. Germline CDR1 is MGHRA and CDR2 is YSYEKL. Trimming stripped 1 base from V and 6 bases from J, with 9 bases between. CDR3: CASSQGRDSGELFF. The CDR3 DNA reads TGCGCCAGCAGCCAAGGTCGAGACTCCGGGGAGCTGTTTTTT.

In this sample, this clonotype turned up a few times. The chain uses TRBV12-3 or TRBV12-4 and TRBJ2-3, with 8 bases aligning to TRBD2. Trimming cost V 6 bases and J 4 bases; bases outside gene matches: 6. The CDR3 has 14 residues. This CDR3 reads CASRVSGVPDTQYF. The CDR3 coding sequence is TGTGCCAGCAGAGTTAGCGGGGTCCCAGATACGCAGTATTTT.

The table lists this clonotype with many counts. The J gene is TRBJ2-7, the V gene TRBV5-5, with D possibly TRBD1 on 5 matching bases. Looked up from germline, CDR1 is SGHKS and CDR2 is YYEKEE (reference sequence). V was shortened by 0 bases and J by 2 bases, with 9 bases between the two germline ends. This CDR3 contains 14 residues. This CDR3 is CASSLVGRAYEQYV. CDR3 bases: TGTGCCAGCAGCTTGGTCGGCAGGGCCTACGAGCAGTACGTC.

This clonotype was counted only a few times. V gene TRBV12-3 or TRBV12-4 combines with J gene TRBJ2-5; the D gene is possibly TRBD1 (5 bases). The CDR3 covers 13 residues. The V end lost 5 bases, the J end lost 5 bases, and 12 bases lay between the germline ends. CDR3 nucleotide sequence: TGTGCCAGCAGTCTACCGCCAGGGGAGACCCAGTACTTC. Translating it yields CASSLPPGETQYF.

This chain connects TRBV5-1 to TRBJ2-7; 7 bases are shared with TRBD1. Trimming took 1 base from V and 0 from J; bases not matched to a gene: 4. The CDR3 sequence is 15 residues long. The germline gives CDR1 SGHRS, CDR2 YFSETQ. CDR3 protein: CASSLQGDNSYEQYV. CDR3 DNA sequence: TGCGCCAGCAGCTTGCAGGGGGACAACTCCTACGAGCAGTACGTC.

This CDR3 reads CASSQYPNGYTF. Here the CDR3 DNA reads TGTGCCAGCAGCCAGTATCCTAATGGCTACACCTTC. The rearrangement links TRBV3-1 to TRBJ1-2; D uncertain. V shed 3 bases and J shed 6 bases, with 8 bases lying between them. Germline V gene sequence: CDR1 LGHDT, CDR2 YNNKEL (reference sequence). The CDR3 contains 12 residues.

This chain connects TRBV12-3 or TRBV12-4 to TRBJ2-7; 12 bases match TRBD1. V shed 5 bases and J 7 bases; nucleotides not matched to a gene: 9. The CDR3 is 15 residues long. The CDR3 coding sequence is TGTGCCAGCAGTGCCCGGGACAGGGGGCTTGGGGAGCAGTACTTC. Translating gives CASSARDRGLGEQYF.

On this clonotype: Germline is not matched at one junction end, which may reflect a read error. V and J are TRBV5-1 and TRBJ2-1; 9 nucleotides agree with TRBD2. The V gene's germline CDR1 is SGHRS and CDR2 YFSETQ. CDR3 length: 14 residues. CDR3 sequence reads: CASGFLAGTREQFF. CDR3 DNA: TGCGCCAGCGGCTTCCTAGCGGGGACACGTGAGCAGTTCTTC. Based on the CDR3 plus reference TRBV5-1 and TRBJ2-1, the full variable domain is KAGVTQTPRYLIKTRGQQVTLSCSPISGHRSVSWYQQTPGQGLQFLFEYFSETQRNKGNFPGRFSGRQFSNSRSEMNVSTLELGDSALYLCASGFLAGTREQFFGPGTRLTVL.

This clonotype was counted only a few times. V gene TRBV7-7 combines with J gene TRBJ2-5; 9 bases are shared with TRBD2. The length of the CDR3 is 16 residues. CDR1 is SSHAT and CDR2 is FNYEAQ in the germline V gene (reference sequence). V dropped 1 base and J dropped 5; count of bases not matched to a gene: 8. Here the CDR3 reads CASSLDLAGGGETQYF. The CDR3 region has the DNA TGTGCCAGCAGCTTAGATCTGGCGGGGGGGGGCGAGACCCAGTACTTC.

This clonotype was found a few times. J is TRBJ2-5 and V is TRBV20-1; D is uncertain. Trimming took off 7 bases at V and 5 bases at J, with 11 bases between the two ends. The CDR3 has 11 residues. From germline, CDR1 is DFQATT and CDR2 SNEGSKA (reference sequence). The CDR3: CSGGLLETQYF. Written as DNA, the CDR3 is TGCAGTGGGGGTCTTCTCGAGACCCAGTACTTC.

This clonotype occurred a few times. The J gene is TRBJ2-1, the V gene TRBV27, with 8 bases that match TRBD2. The V gene's germline CDR1 is MNHEY and CDR2 SMNVEV (reference sequence). This CDR3 contains 17 residues. Trimming cost V 0 bases and J 6 bases; bases outside gene matches: 10. The CDR3, as DNA: TGTGCCAGCAGTTTATCCGGGGGGGCAATGACGCGCAATGAGCAGTTCTTC. It specifies CASSLSGGAMTRNEQFF.

The rearrangement joins TRBV6-4 to TRBJ2-1, with a possible D match to TRBD2 (5 bases). V lost 2 bases to trimming and J lost 1 base, with 15 bases between them. The CDR3 sequence is 17 residues long. Germline V gives CDR1 MRHNA, CDR2 SNTAGT. This CDR3 reads CASSDLGSTRSYNEQFF. In DNA, the CDR3 is TGTGCCAGCAGTGACCTGGGGAGCACCCGTTCCTACAATGAGCAGTTCTTC.

The chain uses TRBV7-2 and TRBJ2-5, with D maybe TRBD2 (5 bases). Germline assignment: CDR1 SGHTA and CDR2 FQGNSA. The V gene lost 2 bases and the J gene lost 5 bases, with 15 bases spanning the gap. CDR3 size: 15 residues. In DNA form, the CDR3 reads TGTGCCAGCAGCTTAAGGACTGGGATGGTGGAGACCCAGTACTTC. Its protein is CASSLRTGMVETQYF.

This sequence joins TRBV2 and TRBJ1-1; D may be TRBD1 (5 bases). Germline loops: CDR1 SNHLY, CDR2 FYNNEI. The ends were cut back, 1 base at V and 9 bases at J, with 12 bases in the middle. CDR3 length: 13 amino acids. Written as DNA, the CDR3 is TGTGCCAGCAGTGAAGTGGCGGGGGGACAAGCTTTCTTT. Its translation: CASSEVAGGQAFF.

The V gene is TRBV7-6, the J gene TRBJ1-1, with D tentatively TRBD1 (6 bases). Trimming pared 6 bases from V and 4 bases from J, leaving 12 bases between. There are 13 residues in the CDR3. Germline CDR1 SGHVS, CDR2 FNYEAQ. CDR3 nucleotides: TGTGCCAGCAGTACGGGGGCGCCCACTGAAGCTTTCTTT. This encodes CASSTGAPTEAFF.

The rearrangement links TRBV5-5 to TRBJ1-5; the match to TRBD1 covers 8 bases. This CDR3 is built from 16 residues. Germline lookup yields CDR1 SGHKS and CDR2 YYEKEE (reference sequence). V lost 3 bases and J lost 5; bases outside the gene matches: 10. The chain's CDR3 is CASSSRTGLSDQPQHF. CDR3 DNA: TGTGCCAGCAGCTCCCGGACAGGGTTGAGCGATCAGCCCCAGCATTTT.